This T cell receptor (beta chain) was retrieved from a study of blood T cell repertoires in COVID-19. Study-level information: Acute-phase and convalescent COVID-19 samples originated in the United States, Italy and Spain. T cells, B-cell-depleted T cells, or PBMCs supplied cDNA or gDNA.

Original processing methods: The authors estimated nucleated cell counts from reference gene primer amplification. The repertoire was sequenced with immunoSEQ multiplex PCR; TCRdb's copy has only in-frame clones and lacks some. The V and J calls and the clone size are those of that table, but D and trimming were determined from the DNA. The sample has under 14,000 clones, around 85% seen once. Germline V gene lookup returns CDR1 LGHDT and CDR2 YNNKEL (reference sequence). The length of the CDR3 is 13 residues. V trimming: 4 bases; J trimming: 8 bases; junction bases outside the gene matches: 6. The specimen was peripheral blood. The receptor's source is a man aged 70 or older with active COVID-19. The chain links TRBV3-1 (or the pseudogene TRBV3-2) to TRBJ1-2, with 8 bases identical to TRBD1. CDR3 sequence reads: CASSPRGLRGYTF. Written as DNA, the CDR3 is TGTGCCAGCAGCCCCAGGGGGCTGCGGGGCTACACCTTC.